The entry below gives a single TCR beta chain sequence along with its context. Participants were aged 18 to 89 years, lived in 24 US areas, and enrolled virtually. This specimen comes from a study of blood T cell repertoires in COVID-19. Authors' processing steps: Estimation of nucleated cell counts was performed using reference gene primer amplification. TCRdb keeps only in-frame clones here, not all; method: immunoSEQ multiplex PCR. Clone size and V and J calls were adopted from that table, with D and trimming inferred from the DNA. The sample holds roughly 500,000 clones, around nine tenths seen once. The origin of this receptor is a woman aged 35 to 49 who had recovered from COVID-19. Sequencing was performed on PBMCs or T cells enriched from blood (not recorded which).

The chain's CDR3 is CASSFGNEQFF. CDR3 nucleotide sequence: TGCGCCAGCAGCTTCGGCAATGAGCAGTTCTTC. The rearrangement joins TRBV5-1 to TRBJ2-1; D gene unclear. This CDR3 has 11 amino acids. The ends were cut back, 2 bases at V and 6 bases at J, with 3 bases in the middle. Germline CDR1 reads SGHRS; CDR2 reads YFSETQ.